This T cell receptor beta chain comes out of a study of T-cell memory formation after mild COVID-19. Regarding the study as a whole: Day 15 to 85 contracting clones showed balanced CD4/CD8; day 15 to 37 expanders favored CD4+.

There are a few counts of this clonotype. Its antigen is unknown. cDNA libraries for TCR alpha and TCR beta, carrying sample barcodes and UMIs, came from 5'RACE with constant-segment primers. Each CDR3 protein is one row after TCRdb ran MiXCR on the 5' RACE reads. Here the sample spans about 340,000 distinct CDR3 sequences, around 21% being singletons. This CDR3 has 15 residues. Germline trimming cut 6 bases from V and 5 bases from J; bases unmatched to any gene: 7. The rearrangement joins TRBV12-3 or TRBV12-4 to TRBJ2-1; 10 nucleotides align to TRBD2. The sequenced sample consisted of PBMCs or a T cell subset sorted from them (not recorded which). The origin of this receptor is an adult woman who had mild COVID-19 (a few samples of this study predate the infection). Cell type and time point are not known. The CDR3 bases are TGTGCCAGCAGCCCCAGCGGGGGGGGGAACAATGAGCAGTTCTTC. This codes for CASSPSGGGNNEQFF.